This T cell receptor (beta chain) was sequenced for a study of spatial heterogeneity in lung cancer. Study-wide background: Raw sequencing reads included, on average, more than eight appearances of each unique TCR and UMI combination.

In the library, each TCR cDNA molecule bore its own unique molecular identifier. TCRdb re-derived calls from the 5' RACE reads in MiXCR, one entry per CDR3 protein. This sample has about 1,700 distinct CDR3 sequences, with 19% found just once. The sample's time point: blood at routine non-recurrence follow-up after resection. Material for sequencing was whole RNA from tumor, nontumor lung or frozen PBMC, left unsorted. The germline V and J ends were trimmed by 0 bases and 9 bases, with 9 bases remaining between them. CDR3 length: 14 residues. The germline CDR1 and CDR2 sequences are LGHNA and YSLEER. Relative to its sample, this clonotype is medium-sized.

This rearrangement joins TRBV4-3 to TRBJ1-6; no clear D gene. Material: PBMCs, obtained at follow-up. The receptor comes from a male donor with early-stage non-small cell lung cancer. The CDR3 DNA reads TGCGCCAGCAGCCAAGATCCCACCGCTTCACCCCTCCACTTT. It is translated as CASSQDPTASPLHF.